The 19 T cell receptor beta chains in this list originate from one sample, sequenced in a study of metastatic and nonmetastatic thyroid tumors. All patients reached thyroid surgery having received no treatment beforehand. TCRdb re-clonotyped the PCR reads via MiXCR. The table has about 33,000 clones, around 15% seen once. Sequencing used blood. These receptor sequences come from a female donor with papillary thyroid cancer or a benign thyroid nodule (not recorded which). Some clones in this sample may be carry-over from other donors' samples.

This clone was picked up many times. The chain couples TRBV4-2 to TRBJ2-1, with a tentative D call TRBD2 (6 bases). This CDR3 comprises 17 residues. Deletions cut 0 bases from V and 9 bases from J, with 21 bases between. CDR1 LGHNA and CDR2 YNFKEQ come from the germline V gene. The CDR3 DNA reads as TGTGCCAGCAGCCAAGATCCCGCTGGGGGGTTCGGTGCTGAGCAGTTCTTC. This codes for CASSQDPAGGFGAEQFF.

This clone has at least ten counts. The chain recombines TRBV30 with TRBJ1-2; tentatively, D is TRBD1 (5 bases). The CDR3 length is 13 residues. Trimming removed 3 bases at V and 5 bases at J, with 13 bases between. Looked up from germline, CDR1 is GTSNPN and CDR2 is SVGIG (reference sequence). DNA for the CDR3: TGTGCCTGGAGCACAGGTCAATCTTATGGCTACACCTTC. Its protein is CAWSTGQSYGYTF. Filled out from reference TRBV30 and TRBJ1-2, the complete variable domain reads SQTIHQWPATLVQPVGSPLSLECTVEGTSNPNLYWYRQAAGRGLQLLFYSVGIGQISSEVPQNLSASRPQDRQFILSSKKLLLSDSGFYLCAWSTGQSYGYTFGSGTRLTVV.

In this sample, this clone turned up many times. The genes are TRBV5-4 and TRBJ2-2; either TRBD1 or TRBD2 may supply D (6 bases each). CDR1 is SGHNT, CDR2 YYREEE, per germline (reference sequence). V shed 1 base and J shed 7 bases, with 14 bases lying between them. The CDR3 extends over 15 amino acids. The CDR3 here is CASSLPGGRSGELFF. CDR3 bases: TGTGCCAGCAGCTTGCCCGGGGGCAGGAGCGGGGAGCTGTTTTTT.

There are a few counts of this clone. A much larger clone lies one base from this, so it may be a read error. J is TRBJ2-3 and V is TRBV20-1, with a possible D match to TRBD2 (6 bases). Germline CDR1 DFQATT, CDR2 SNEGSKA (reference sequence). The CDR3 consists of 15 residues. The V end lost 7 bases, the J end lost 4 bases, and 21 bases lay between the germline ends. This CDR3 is CSVRSNREKPDTQYF. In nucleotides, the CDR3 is TGCAGTGTCAGGTCTAACCGGGAGAAGCCAGATACGCAGTATTTT.

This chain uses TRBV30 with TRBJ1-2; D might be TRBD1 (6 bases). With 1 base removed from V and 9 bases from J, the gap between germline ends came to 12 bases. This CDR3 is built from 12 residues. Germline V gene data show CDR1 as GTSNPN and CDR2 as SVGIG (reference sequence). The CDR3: CAWSGAGASYTF. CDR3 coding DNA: TGTGCCTGGAGTGGGGCAGGGGCGAGCTACACCTTC.

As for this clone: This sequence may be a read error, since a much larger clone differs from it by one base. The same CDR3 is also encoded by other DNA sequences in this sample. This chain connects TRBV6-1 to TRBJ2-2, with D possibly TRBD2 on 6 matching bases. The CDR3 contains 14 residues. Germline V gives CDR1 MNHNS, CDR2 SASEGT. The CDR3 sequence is CASNRVGGPGELFF. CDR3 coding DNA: TGTGCCAGCAACCGAGTGGGGGGACCCGGGGAGCTTTTTTTT.

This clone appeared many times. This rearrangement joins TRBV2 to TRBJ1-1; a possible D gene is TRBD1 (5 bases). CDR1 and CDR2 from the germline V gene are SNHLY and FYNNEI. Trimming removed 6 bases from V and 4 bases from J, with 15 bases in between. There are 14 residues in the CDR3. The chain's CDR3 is CASRGAGRGTEAFF. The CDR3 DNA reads TGTGCCAGCAGAGGAGCAGGGCGGGGCACTGAAGCTTTCTTT.

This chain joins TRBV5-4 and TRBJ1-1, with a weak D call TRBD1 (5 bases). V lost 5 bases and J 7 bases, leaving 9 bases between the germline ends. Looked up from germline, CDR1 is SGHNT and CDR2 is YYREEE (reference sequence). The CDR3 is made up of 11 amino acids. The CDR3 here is CASSGGDEAFF. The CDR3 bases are TGTGCCAGCAGTGGGGGGGATGAAGCTTTCTTT.

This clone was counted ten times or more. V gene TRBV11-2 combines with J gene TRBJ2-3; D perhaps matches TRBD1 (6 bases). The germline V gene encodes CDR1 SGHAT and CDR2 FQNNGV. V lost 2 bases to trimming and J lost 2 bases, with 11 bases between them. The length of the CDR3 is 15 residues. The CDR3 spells CASSLTGTSTDTQYF. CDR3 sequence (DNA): TGTGCCAGCAGCTTAACCGGGACATCCACAGATACGCAGTATTTT.

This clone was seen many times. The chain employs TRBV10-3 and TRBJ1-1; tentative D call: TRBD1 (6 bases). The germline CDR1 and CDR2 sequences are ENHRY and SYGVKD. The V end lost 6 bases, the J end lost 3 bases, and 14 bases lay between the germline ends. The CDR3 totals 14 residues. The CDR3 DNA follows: TGTGCCATCAGCTTAGGGGGGCGCGACACTGAAGCTTTCTTT. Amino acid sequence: CAISLGGRDTEAFF.

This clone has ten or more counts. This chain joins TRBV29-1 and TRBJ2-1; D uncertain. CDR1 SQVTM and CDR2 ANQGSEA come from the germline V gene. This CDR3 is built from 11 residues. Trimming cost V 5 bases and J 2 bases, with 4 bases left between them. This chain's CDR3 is CSVRAYNEQFF. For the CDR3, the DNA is TGCAGCGTTAGGGCCTACAATGAGCAGTTCTTC.

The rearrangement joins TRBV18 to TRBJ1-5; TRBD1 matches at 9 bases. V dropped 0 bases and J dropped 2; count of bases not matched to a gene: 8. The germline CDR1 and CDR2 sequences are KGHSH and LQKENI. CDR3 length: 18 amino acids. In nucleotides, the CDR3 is TGTGCCAGCTCACCACCAAACTCGACAGGGGGGGGCAATCAGCCCCAGCATTTT. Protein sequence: CASSPPNSTGGGNQPQHF.

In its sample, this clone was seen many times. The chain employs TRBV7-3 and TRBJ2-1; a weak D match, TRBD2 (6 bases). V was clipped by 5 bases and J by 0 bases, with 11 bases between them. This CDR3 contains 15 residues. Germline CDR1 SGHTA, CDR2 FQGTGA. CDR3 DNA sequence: TGTGCCAGCAGCCTTGACGGGAGCTCCTACAATGAGCAGTTCTTC. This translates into CASSLDGSSYNEQFF.

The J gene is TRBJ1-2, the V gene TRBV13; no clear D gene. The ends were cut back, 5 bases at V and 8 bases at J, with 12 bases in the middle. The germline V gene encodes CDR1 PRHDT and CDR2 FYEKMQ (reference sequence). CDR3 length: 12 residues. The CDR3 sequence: CASSQDGEGYTF. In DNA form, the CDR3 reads TGTGCCAGCAGCCAGGACGGGGAGGGCTACACCTTC.

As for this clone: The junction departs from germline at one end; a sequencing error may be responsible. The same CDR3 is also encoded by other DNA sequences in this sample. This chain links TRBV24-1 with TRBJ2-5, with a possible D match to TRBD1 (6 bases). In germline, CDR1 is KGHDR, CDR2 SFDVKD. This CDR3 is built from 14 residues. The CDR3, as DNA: TGTGCCACCAGTGACCCGACAGGCCAGGAGACACAGTACTTC. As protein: CATSDPTGQETQYF.

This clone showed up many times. CDR3 in DNA: TGTGCCAGCAGTTACCCGGGACAGGGGTACGAGCAGTACTTC. It translates to CASSYPGQGYEQYF. The V gene is TRBV6-5, the J gene TRBJ2-7; TRBD1 aligns across 10 bases. The CDR3 is 14 residues long. CDR1 and CDR2 from the germline V gene are MNHEY and SVGAGI. The J segment lost 4 bases and the V segment lost 2 bases, leaving 2 bases of the junction unmatched.

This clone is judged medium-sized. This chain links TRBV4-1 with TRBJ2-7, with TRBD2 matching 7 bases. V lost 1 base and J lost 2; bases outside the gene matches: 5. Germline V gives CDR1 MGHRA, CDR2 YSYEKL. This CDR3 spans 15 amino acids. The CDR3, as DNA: TGCGCCAGCAGCCAAGCGCCGACTAGCACCTACGAGCAGTACTTC. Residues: CASSQAPTSTYEQYF.

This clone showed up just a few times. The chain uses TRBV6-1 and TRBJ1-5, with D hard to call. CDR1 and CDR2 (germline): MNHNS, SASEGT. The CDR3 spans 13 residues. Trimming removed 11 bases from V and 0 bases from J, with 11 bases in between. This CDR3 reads CAGPIYSNQPQHF. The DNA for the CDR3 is TGTGCCGGCCCCATTTATAGCAATCAGCCCCAGCATTTT.

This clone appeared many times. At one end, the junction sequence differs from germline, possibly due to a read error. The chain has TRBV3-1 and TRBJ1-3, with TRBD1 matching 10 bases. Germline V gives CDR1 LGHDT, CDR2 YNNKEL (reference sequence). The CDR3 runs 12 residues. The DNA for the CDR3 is TGTGCCAGCAGCCAAGCTGACAGGGGGCAGGAATTT. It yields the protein CASSQADRGQEF.